Shown below are 8 T cell receptor beta chains from a single sample sequenced in a study of Ad26.COV2.S vaccination and SARS-CoV-2 variants. This table comes from immunoSEQ multiplex PCR, and its TCRdb copy is limited to in-frame clones, with some not included. In the table there are 400,000 to 450,000 clones, roughly 90% of which are singletons. Treatment meaning: some 20 received Ad26.COV2.S at low or high dose, single or two shots; 5 received placebo; per-sample allocation not given. The samples date from day 63 after the first vaccine or placebo injection. This material consisted of peripheral blood, taken in a trial of Ad26.COV2.S vaccine versus placebo. The source of these receptors is a person between 18 and 65 years old who received the Ad26.COV2.S COVID-19 vaccine or a placebo.

The chain has TRBV9 and TRBJ2-1, with a possible D match to TRBD2 (6 bases). Germline V lookup: CDR1 SGDLS, CDR2 YYNGEE. V was pared by 4 bases and J by 2 bases, with 13 bases between. This CDR3 has 15 residues. The CDR3 protein is CASSPAGPPYNEQFF. As DNA, the CDR3 is TGTGCCAGCAGCCCAGCGGGTCCACCCTACAATGAGCAGTTCTTC.

The chain combines TRBV6-2 or TRBV6-3 with TRBJ1-1, with D maybe TRBD1 (5 bases). There are 12 residues in the CDR3. The germline gives CDR1 MNHEY, CDR2 SVGEGT. The V end lost 2 bases, the J end lost 7 bases, and 8 bases lay between the germline ends. The CDR3 region is CASSYEGFEAFF. The CDR3 nucleotides read TGTGCCAGCAGTTACGAGGGGTTTGAAGCTTTCTTT.

The rearrangement links TRBV7-3 to TRBJ2-1; 11 bases map to TRBD2. The germline CDR1 and CDR2 sequences are SGHTA and FQGTGA. The CDR3 is made up of 16 amino acids. V lost 3 bases to trimming and J lost 8 bases; unmatched junction nucleotides: 9. The CDR3 coding sequence is TGTGCCAGCAGCTTGCGACTAGCGGGAAGGGTAGATGAGCAGTTCTTC. It encodes CASSLRLAGRVDEQFF.

The CDR3 here is CAIRDRVGETQYF. Here the CDR3 DNA reads TGTGCCATAAGGGACAGGGTCGGAGAGACCCAGTACTTC. The chain combines TRBV5-4 with TRBJ2-5; 9 nucleotides line up with TRBD1. The CDR3 is made up of 13 amino acids. Looked up from germline, CDR1 is SGHNT and CDR2 is YYREEE (reference sequence). V was clipped by 9 bases and J by 4 bases; unmatched bases: 7.

V and J are TRBV3-1 (or the pseudogene TRBV3-2) and TRBJ1-2; D not resolved. This CDR3 is 14 amino acids long. V lost 3 bases to trimming and J lost 4 bases, with 12 bases between them. Germline V gene data show CDR1 as LGHDT and CDR2 as YNNKEL (reference sequence). The CDR3 protein is CASSQKGYGYGYTF. In nucleotides, the CDR3 is TGTGCCAGCAGCCAGAAAGGGTACGGCTATGGCTACACCTTC.

The CDR3: CASSQDSGRYYNEQFF. The CDR3 DNA is TGTGCCAGCAGCCAAGATAGCGGGAGGTACTACAATGAGCAGTTCTTC. The V and J genes are TRBV3-1 (or the pseudogene TRBV3-2) and TRBJ2-1; TRBD2 agrees at 10 bases. This CDR3 region has 16 residues. Germline V gene sequence: CDR1 LGHDT, CDR2 YNNKEL (reference sequence). V trimming: 0 bases; J trimming: 3 bases; junction bases outside the gene matches: 2.

Remarks on this clone: Other nucleotide sequences from this sample produce the same CDR3. The CDR3 loop reads CASSLGSYEQYF. CDR3 coding DNA: TGTGCCAGCAGCTTAGGCAGCTACGAGCAGTACTTC. The V gene is TRBV11-2, the J gene TRBJ2-7; D not certain. Germline V gene data show CDR1 as SGHAT and CDR2 as FQNNGV. Trimming took 1 base from V and 3 from J, leaving 4 bases between them. This CDR3 has 12 amino acids.

The chain joins TRBV5-1 to TRBJ1-3; D is perhaps TRBD1 (5 bases). V was clipped by 4 bases and J by 0 bases, with 8 bases between them. Germline-derived CDR1 and CDR2 are SGHRS and YFSETQ. This CDR3 contains 14 residues. CDR3 sequence reads: CASSPGTSGNTIYF. CDR3 nucleotide sequence: TGCGCCAGCAGCCCGGGGACCTCTGGAAACACCATATATTTT. Full variable domain (outside the CDR3, taken from reference TRBV5-1 and TRBJ1-3): KAGVTQTPRYLIKTRGQQVTLSCSPISGHRSVSWYQQTPGQGLQFLFEYFSETQRNKGNFPGRFSGRQFSNSRSEMNVSTLELGDSALYLCASSPGTSGNTIYFGEGSWLTVV.